The text below deals with one T cell receptor beta chain. The entry originates in a study of CD4 and CD8 cells across lung adenocarcinoma regions. V was shortened by 2 bases and J by 3 bases, with 13 bases between the two germline ends. The CDR3 extends over 15 amino acids. Germline CDR1 is LGHNT and CDR2 is FRNRAP. TCRdb itself ran the PCR reads through MiXCR, one entry per CDR3 protein. Of under 14,000 distinct CDR3 sequences in the sample, 40% to 65% were seen once. The patients had localized lung adenocarcinoma, a non-small cell subtype. The gene calls are TRBV12-5 and TRBJ1-2; a weak D match, TRBD1 (5 bases). The specimen was CD4+ T cells from the center of a lung tumor. This clonotype was sampled from a male donor with lung adenocarcinoma. The CD4 and CD8 labels of this study may be unreliable. This chain's CDR3 is CASGLYGRVDYGYTF. DNA for the CDR3: TGTGCTAGTGGTTTGTATGGCAGGGTGGACTATGGCTACACCTTC.